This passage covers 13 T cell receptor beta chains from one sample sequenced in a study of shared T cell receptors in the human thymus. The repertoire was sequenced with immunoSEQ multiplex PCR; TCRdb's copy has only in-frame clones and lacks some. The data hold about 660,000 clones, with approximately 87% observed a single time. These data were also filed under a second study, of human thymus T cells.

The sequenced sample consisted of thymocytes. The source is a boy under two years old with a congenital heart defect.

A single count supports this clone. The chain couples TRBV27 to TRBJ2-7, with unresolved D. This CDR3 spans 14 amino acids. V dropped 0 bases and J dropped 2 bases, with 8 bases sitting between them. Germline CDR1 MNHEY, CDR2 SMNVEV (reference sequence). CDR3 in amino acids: CASSLSRVPYEQYF. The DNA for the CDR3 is TGTGCCAGCAGTTTATCCCGGGTTCCCTACGAGCAGTACTTC.

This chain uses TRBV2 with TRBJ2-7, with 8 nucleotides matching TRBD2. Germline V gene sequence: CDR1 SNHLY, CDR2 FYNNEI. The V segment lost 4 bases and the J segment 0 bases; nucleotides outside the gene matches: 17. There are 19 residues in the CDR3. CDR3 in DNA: TGTGCCAGCAGTGGTAAGGGGCGGACTAGCCAGGATAACTCCTACGAGCAGTACTTC. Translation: CASSGKGRTSQDNSYEQYF.

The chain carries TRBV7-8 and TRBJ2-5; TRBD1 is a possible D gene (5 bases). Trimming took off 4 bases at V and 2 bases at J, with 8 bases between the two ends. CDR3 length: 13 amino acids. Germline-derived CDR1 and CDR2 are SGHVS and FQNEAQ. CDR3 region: CASSSTEQETQYF. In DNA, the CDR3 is TGTGCCAGCAGCTCGACAGAACAAGAGACCCAGTACTTC.

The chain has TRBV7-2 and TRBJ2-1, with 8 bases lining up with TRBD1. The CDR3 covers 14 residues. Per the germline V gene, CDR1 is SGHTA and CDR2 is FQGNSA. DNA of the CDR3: TGTGCGGGGCAGCTTTTAACAGGGGGAAATGAGCAGTTCTTC. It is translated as CAGQLLTGGNEQFF.

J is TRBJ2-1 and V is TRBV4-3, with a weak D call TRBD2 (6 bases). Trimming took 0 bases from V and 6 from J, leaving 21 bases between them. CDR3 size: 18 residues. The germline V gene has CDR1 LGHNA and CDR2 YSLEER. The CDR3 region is CASSQDSRRSRGANEQFF. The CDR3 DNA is TGCGCCAGCAGCCAAGATTCACGGCGGTCCCGCGGGGCCAATGAGCAGTTCTTC.

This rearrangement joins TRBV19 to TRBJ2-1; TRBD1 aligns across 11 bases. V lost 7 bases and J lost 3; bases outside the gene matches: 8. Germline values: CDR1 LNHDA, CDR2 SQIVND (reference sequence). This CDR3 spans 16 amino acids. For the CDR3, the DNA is TGTGCCAGTACCGAGAAGGGGACAGGGGGCTACAATGAGCAGTTCTTC. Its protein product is CASTEKGTGGYNEQFF.

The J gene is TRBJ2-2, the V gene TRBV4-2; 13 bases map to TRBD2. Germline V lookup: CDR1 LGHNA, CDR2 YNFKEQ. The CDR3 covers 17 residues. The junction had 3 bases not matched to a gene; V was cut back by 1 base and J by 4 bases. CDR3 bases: TGTGCCAGCAGCCAAGGGACTAGCGGGAGCGGCACCGGGGAGCTGTTTTTT. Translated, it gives CASSQGTSGSGTGELFF.

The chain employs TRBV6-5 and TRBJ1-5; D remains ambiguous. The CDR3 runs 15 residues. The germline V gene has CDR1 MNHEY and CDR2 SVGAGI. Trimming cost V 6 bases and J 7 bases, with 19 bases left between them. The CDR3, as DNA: TGTGCCAGCAGCCCCCGACATCCCCACGACCAGCCCCAGCATTTT. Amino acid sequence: CASSPRHPHDQPQHF.

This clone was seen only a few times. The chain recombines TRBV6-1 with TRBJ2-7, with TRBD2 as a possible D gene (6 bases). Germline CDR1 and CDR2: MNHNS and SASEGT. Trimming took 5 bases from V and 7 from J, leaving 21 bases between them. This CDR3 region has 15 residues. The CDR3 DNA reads TGTGCCAGCAGTAGTAGGTGGGGGGTGGTAGGGGAGCAGTACTTC. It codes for CASSSRWGVVGEQYF.

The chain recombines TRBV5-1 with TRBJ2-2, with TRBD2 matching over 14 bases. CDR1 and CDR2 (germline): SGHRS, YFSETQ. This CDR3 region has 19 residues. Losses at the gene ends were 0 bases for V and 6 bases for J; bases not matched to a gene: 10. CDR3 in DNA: TGCGCCAGCAGCTTGGCCTTGGGACTAGCGGGAGACGGCGCCGGGGAGCTGTTTTTT. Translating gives CASSLALGLAGDGAGELFF.

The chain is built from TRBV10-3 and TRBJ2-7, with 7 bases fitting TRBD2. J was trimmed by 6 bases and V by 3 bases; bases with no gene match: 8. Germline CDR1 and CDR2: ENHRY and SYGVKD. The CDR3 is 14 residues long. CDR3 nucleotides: TGTGCCATCAGTGAAGGCGGGAGAATGTGCGAGCAGTACTTC. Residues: CAISEGGRMCEQYF.

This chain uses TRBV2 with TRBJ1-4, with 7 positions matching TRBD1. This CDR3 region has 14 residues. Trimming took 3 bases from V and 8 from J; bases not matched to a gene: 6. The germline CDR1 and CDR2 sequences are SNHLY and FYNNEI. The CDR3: CASSDGRGIEKLFF. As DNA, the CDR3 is TGTGCCAGCAGTGATGGCAGGGGGATCGAAAAACTGTTTTTT.

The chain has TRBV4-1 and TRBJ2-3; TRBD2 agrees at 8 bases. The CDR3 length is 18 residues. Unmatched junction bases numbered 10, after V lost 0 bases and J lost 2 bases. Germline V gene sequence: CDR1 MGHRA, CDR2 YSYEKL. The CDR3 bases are TGCGCCAGCAGCCAAGACCCCTCACTAGCGGCCTACACAGATACGCAGTATTTT. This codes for CASSQDPSLAAYTDTQYF.